Presented here are 27 T cell receptor beta chains from one specimen sequenced in a study of cytomegalovirus exposure and HLA in healthy donors. TCRdb's table, derived via immunoSEQ multiplex PCR, lists solely in-frame clones and lacks some. There are approximately 150,000 clones in the sample; around 87% occur only once, and roughly 1.4% lies in the top ten. What was sequenced was PBMCs. These receptors came from a woman in her 30s in good health and CMV-seronegative.

This clone appeared a single time. The gene calls are TRBV29-1 and TRBJ2-5; 8 nucleotides align to TRBD2. There are 17 residues in the CDR3. V lost 6 bases to trimming and J lost 5 bases; unmatched junction nucleotides: 20. Germline CDR1 and CDR2: SQVTM and ANQGSEA. CDR3 sequence: CSVGGEAGIKYLETQYF. CDR3 coding DNA: TGCAGCGTCGGGGGGGAGGCCGGGATAAAGTATCTGGAGACCCAGTACTTC.

The J gene is TRBJ2-7, the V gene TRBV18; TRBD1 matches 8 bases. After removal of 3 bases from V and 7 bases from J, the junction contained 11 bases not matched to a gene. The CDR3 has 15 residues. Germline-derived CDR1 and CDR2 are KGHSH and LQKENI. DNA of the CDR3: TGTGCCAGCTCACCTTACGGCCAGGGGGCCCGTGAGCAGTACTTC. It yields the protein CASSPYGQGAREQYF.

The J gene is TRBJ2-1, the V gene TRBV2, with no clear D. The CDR3 sequence is 15 residues long. Germline CDR1 SNHLY, CDR2 FYNNEI. Trimming took off 0 bases at V and 7 bases at J, with 13 bases between the two ends. The DNA for the CDR3 is TGTGCCAGCAGTGAAGCGTCCTACTTCCGGAATGAGCAGTTCTTC. Its protein product is CASSEASYFRNEQFF.

The V call is TRBV7-9, the J call TRBJ2-7; TRBD2 aligns across 9 bases. Trimming removed 5 bases from V and 2 bases from J; junction bases left unmatched: 7. Per the germline V gene, CDR1 is SEHNR and CDR2 is FQNEAQ (reference sequence). This CDR3 comprises 15 residues. CDR3 amino acids: CASSPRSGGTYEQYF. The DNA of the CDR3 is TGTGCCAGCAGCCCTCGTAGCGGGGGAACCTACGAGCAGTACTTC.

The rearrangement uses TRBV19 and TRBJ1-2; D may be TRBD1 (5 bases). The germline CDR1 and CDR2 sequences are LNHDA and SQIVND (reference sequence). Trimming left V 7 bases short and J 2 bases short, with 17 bases between. CDR3 length equals 15 residues. CDR3 sequence: CASTAAAGGNYGYTF. Here the CDR3 DNA reads TGTGCCAGTACCGCCGCGGCCGGGGGGAACTATGGCTACACCTTC.

This chain uses TRBV29-1 with TRBJ2-3, with D hard to call. Between the trimmed V and J ends, which lost 7 bases and 4 bases, there was a span of 9 bases. Per the germline V gene, CDR1 is SQVTM and CDR2 is ANQGSEA. The CDR3 spans 11 residues. The CDR3 DNA is TGCAGCGGTCGACTGTCAGATACGCAGTATTTT. Its translation: CSGRLSDTQYF.

The J gene is TRBJ2-6, the V gene TRBV12-5; 8 positions match TRBD1. CDR1 is LGHNT and CDR2 is FRNRAP in the germline V gene. V shed 5 bases, J shed 0 bases, and the junction held 6 bases outside the gene matches. The CDR3 is 17 amino acids. CDR3 sequence reads: CASGTRGQGSGANVLTF. DNA for the CDR3: TGTGCTAGTGGTACCAGGGGGCAGGGCTCTGGGGCCAACGTCCTGACTTTC.

The chain employs TRBV19 and TRBJ1-5, with D perhaps matching TRBD1 (5 bases). The germline V gene has CDR1 LNHDA and CDR2 SQIVND (reference sequence). The CDR3 totals 15 residues. V lost 7 bases, J lost 0 bases, and 13 bases lay in between. The CDR3 coding sequence is TGTGCCAGTACGGGGTCGGGGGGTAGCAATCAGCCCCAGCATTTT. Its protein is CASTGSGGSNQPQHF.

The chain combines TRBV4-2 with TRBJ1-1; tentative D call: TRBD1 (5 bases). Looked up from germline, CDR1 is LGHNA and CDR2 is YNFKEQ. Trimming shortened V by 4 bases and J by 3 bases, and 9 bases separated the two germline ends. The CDR3 is 13 residues long. CDR3 bases: TGTGCCAGCAGCCGGGGGGGGGACACTGAAGCTTTCTTT. This gives the protein CASSRGGDTEAFF.

The CDR3 here is CASRPGGSYEQYF. The CDR3 DNA reads as TGTGCCAGCAGGCCCGGGGGGTCCTACGAGCAGTACTTC. The chain combines TRBV6-1 with TRBJ2-7; TRBD2 matches at 7 bases. Germline assignment: CDR1 MNHNS and CDR2 SASEGT. The CDR3 consists of 13 residues. V trimming: 6 bases; J trimming: 1 base; junction bases outside the gene matches: 3.

The rearrangement joins TRBV6-5 to TRBJ1-1, with 8 bases that match TRBD1. Germline trimming cut 3 bases from V and 10 bases from J; bases unmatched to any gene: 1. The CDR3 spans 11 residues. Germline V lookup: CDR1 MNHEY, CDR2 SVGAGI. CDR3 coding DNA: TGTGCCAGCAGTTATCAGGGGGCAGCTTTCTTT. Translated: CASSYQGAAFF.

The chain recombines TRBV27 with TRBJ2-3; D remains unclear. CDR1 and CDR2 (germline): MNHEY, SMNVEV (reference sequence). V was pared by 3 bases and J by 0 bases, with 13 bases between. The CDR3 contains 16 residues. This chain's CDR3 is CASSFSGLPSTDTQYF. The CDR3 nucleotides are TGTGCCAGCAGTTTTTCAGGCCTTCCTAGCACAGATACGCAGTATTTT.

The V call is TRBV5-4, the J call TRBJ2-3; D call uncertain. This CDR3 is built from 12 residues. Germline CDR1 SGHNT, CDR2 YYREEE (reference sequence). Deletions cut 4 bases from V and 3 bases from J, with 6 bases between. CDR3 loop: CASSRATDTQYF. The DNA for the CDR3 is TGTGCCAGCAGCAGAGCGACAGATACGCAGTATTTT.

This chain links TRBV11-3 with TRBJ2-1; D is perhaps TRBD2 (5 bases). This CDR3 comprises 15 residues. Trimming left V 1 base short and J 6 bases short, with 13 bases between. The germline CDR1 and CDR2 sequences are SGHNT and YENEEA. CDR3 sequence: CASSLGGQWGNEQFF. CDR3 DNA sequence: TGTGCCAGCAGCTTAGGCGGGCAGTGGGGCAATGAGCAGTTCTTC. The full variable domain, in which reference TRBV11-3 and TRBJ2-1 provide the parts outside the CDR3, is EAGVVQSPRYKIIEKKQPVAFWCNPISGHNTLYWYLQNLGQGPELLIRYENEEAVDDSQLPKDRFSAERLKGVDSTLKIQPAELGDSAVYLCASSLGGQWGNEQFFGPGTRLTVL.

The rearrangement links TRBV2 to TRBJ2-7, with D possibly being TRBD2 (7 bases). Germline values: CDR1 SNHLY, CDR2 FYNNEI. Trimming stripped 2 bases from V and 2 bases from J, with 19 bases between. CDR3 length equals 17 residues. The CDR3 DNA follows: TGTGCCAGCAGTGAAATCGGGGACGGGGGGCGACCCTACGAGCAGTACTTC. This sequence encodes CASSEIGDGGRPYEQYF.

This chain connects TRBV9 to TRBJ1-6; 8 nucleotides agree with TRBD1. The CDR3 is made up of 17 amino acids. Germline values: CDR1 SGDLS, CDR2 YYNGEE. After removal of 4 bases from V and 5 bases from J, the junction contained 11 bases not matched to a gene. CDR3 bases: TGTGCCAGCAGCCCGGAGGTGCCGGGACAGGATAATTCACCCCTCCACTTT. It codes for CASSPEVPGQDNSPLHF. Based on the CDR3 plus reference TRBV9 and TRBJ1-6, the full variable domain is DSGVTQTPKHLITATGQRVTLRCSPRSGDLSVYWYQQSLDQGLQFLIQYYNGEERAKGNILERFSAQQFPDLHSELNLSSLELGDSALYFCASSPEVPGQDNSPLHFGNGTRLTVT.

V and J are TRBV7-9 and TRBJ1-3; no reliable D call. With 2 bases removed from V and 4 bases from J, the gap between germline ends came to 6 bases. The germline gives CDR1 SEHNR, CDR2 FQNEAQ (reference sequence). This CDR3 is built from 13 residues. CDR3 bases: TGTGCCAGCAGCTTACCGGGAGGAAACACCATATATTTT. Amino acid sequence: CASSLPGGNTIYF. The full variable domain, in which reference TRBV7-9 and TRBJ1-3 provide the parts outside the CDR3, is DTGVSQNPRHKITKRGQNVTFRCDPISEHNRLYWYRQTLGQGPEFLTYFQNEAQLEKSRLLSDRFSAERPKGSFSTLEIQRTEQGDSAMYLCASSLPGGNTIYFGEGSWLTVV.

V is TRBV5-4 and J is TRBJ1-1; TRBD1 might be the D (5 bases). Germline V gene data show CDR1 as SGHNT and CDR2 as YYREEE (reference sequence). The CDR3 contains 13 residues. V was shortened by 3 bases and J by 6 bases, with 12 bases between the two germline ends. In DNA form, the CDR3 reads TGTGCCAGCAGCTCGCCGGGGGGTTCTGAAGCTTTCTTT. It yields the protein CASSSPGGSEAFF.

The rearrangement uses TRBV29-1 and TRBJ2-3, with 8 bases identical to TRBD2. Trimming removed 4 bases from V and 3 bases from J; junction bases left unmatched: 9. CDR1 and CDR2 (germline): SQVTM, ANQGSEA. This CDR3 region has 15 residues. The DNA of the CDR3 is TGCAGCGTTGGGGTAGCGGGGAGCTATACAGATACGCAGTATTTT. It codes for CSVGVAGSYTDTQYF.

The chain employs TRBV7-9 and TRBJ2-5, with D uncertain. V lost 0 bases, J lost 4 bases, and 9 bases lay in between. Germline loops: CDR1 SEHNR, CDR2 FQNEAQ (reference sequence). The CDR3 covers 14 residues. The CDR3 coding sequence is TGTGCCAGCAGCTTAGCTCTAGTCGGAGAGACCCAGTACTTC. It codes for CASSLALVGETQYF.

The rearrangement uses TRBV6-1 and TRBJ1-4; D is uncertain. Trimming took off 5 bases at V and 0 bases at J, with 16 bases between the two ends. The CDR3 totals 17 residues. Germline CDR1 MNHNS, CDR2 SASEGT. CDR3 sequence (DNA): TGTGCCAGCAGTCAAGACTTCCCACCTGCAACTAATGAAAAACTGTTTTTT. This sequence encodes CASSQDFPPATNEKLFF.

The chain recombines TRBV11-2 with TRBJ1-1, with no clear D. The V and J ends lost 5 bases and 3 bases respectively, with 16 bases between them. Germline values: CDR1 SGHAT, CDR2 FQNNGV. The CDR3 length is 15 residues. CDR3 residues: CASSPRRPEDTEAFF. CDR3 DNA: TGTGCCAGCAGCCCAAGACGTCCCGAGGACACTGAAGCTTTCTTT.

The chain is built from TRBV30 and TRBJ1-6; no clear D. V lost 2 bases and J lost 0, with 5 bases in between. Looked up from germline, CDR1 is GTSNPN and CDR2 is SVGIG (reference sequence). This CDR3 is 14 amino acids long. This CDR3 is CAWSQNSYNSPLHF. The CDR3 DNA reads as TGTGCCTGGAGTCAAAACTCCTATAATTCACCCCTCCACTTT. Supplemented by reference TRBV30 and TRBJ1-6, the full variable domain reads SQTIHQWPATLVQPVGSPLSLECTVEGTSNPNLYWYRQAAGRGLQLLFYSVGIGQISSEVPQNLSASRPQDRQFILSSKKLLLSDSGFYLCAWSQNSYNSPLHFGNGTRLTVT.

This rearrangement joins TRBV6-5 to TRBJ1-1; D gene unclear. Trimming removed 6 bases at V and 2 bases at J, with 10 bases between. Germline CDR1 is MNHEY and CDR2 is SVGAGI. The CDR3 loop spans 13 amino acids. This CDR3 is CASSEVRNTEAFF. Here the CDR3 DNA reads TGTGCCAGCAGCGAGGTCCGAAACACTGAAGCTTTCTTT.

This clone has a single count. The chain joins TRBV29-1 to TRBJ1-1, with 7 positions matching TRBD1. From germline, CDR1 is SQVTM and CDR2 ANQGSEA. After removal of 6 bases from V and 0 bases from J, the junction contained 10 bases not matched to a gene. CDR3 size: 15 residues. CDR3 DNA sequence: TGCAGCGTCGGACGGACAGGAATTATGAACACTGAAGCTTTCTTT. Protein product: CSVGRTGIMNTEAFF.

This chain joins TRBV4-1 and TRBJ2-7; TRBD1 matches 9 bases. CDR1 and CDR2 from the germline V gene are MGHRA and YSYEKL. The CDR3 loop spans 16 amino acids. V lost 1 base and J lost 2; bases outside the gene matches: 6. CDR3 nucleotides: TGCGCCAGCAGCCAAGCCTTGACAGGGGGAACCTACGAGCAGTACTTC. The encoded protein is CASSQALTGGTYEQYF.

The rearrangement uses TRBV2 and TRBJ1-2; 7 nucleotides agree with TRBD1. V dropped 10 bases and J dropped 4; count of bases not matched to a gene: 9. This CDR3 region has 13 residues. The germline V gene encodes CDR1 SNHLY and CDR2 FYNNEI. In DNA, the CDR3 is TGTGCCACCCTCACAGGGGCCCGCTATGGCTACACCTTC. It is translated as CATLTGARYGYTF.